The T cell receptor (beta chain) under discussion was sequenced for a study of PD-1 blockade in classical Hodgkin lymphoma. The time point: cycle 4 day 1 (C4D1), after more than five weeks of nivolumab. There was relapse after autologous stem cell transplantation in every patient, and there was variation in brentuximab vedotin exposure. The CDR3 extends over 14 amino acids. CDR1 is LNHDA and CDR2 is SQIVND in the germline V gene (reference sequence). Losses at the gene ends were 7 bases for V and 9 bases for J; bases not matched to a gene: 10. Clones were sequenced by immunoSEQ multiplex PCR, and TCRdb holds only the in-frame ones, with some missing. The repertoire has tens of thousands of clones, around 80% of them found once; the top ten carry just under 9.5%.

The sample in question was peripheral blood mononuclear cells (PBMCs), obtained before the fourth cycle of nivolumab. The TCR originated in a human donor with classical Hodgkin lymphoma. The chain combines TRBV19 with TRBJ2-1; 9 nucleotides agree with TRBD2. The CDR3 loop is CASISGTSSLEQFF. The CDR3 bases are TGTGCCAGTATCTCCGGGACTAGCTCCCTTGAGCAGTTCTTC.